This section outlines one TCR beta chain sequence together with its context. The data are from a study of blood T cell repertoires in COVID-19. Study details: Donors in the United States, Italy and Spain gave samples during acute or convalescent COVID-19. Nucleic acid was either cDNA or gDNA, and it came from T cells, B-cell-depleted T cells, or PBMCs.

Only in-frame clones appear in the TCRdb table, and some are missing; sequencing was by immunoSEQ multiplex PCR. The sample contains roughly 100,000 clones, about 85% of which appear only once. Sequenced material: peripheral blood. This sequence originates from a man in his fifties or sixties with acute or convalescent COVID-19.

CDR3 bases: TGTGCCAGCAGCTACCAAACGACAGGGAACTATGGCTACACCTTC. The encoded protein is CASSYQTTGNYGYTF. The chain couples TRBV7-9 to TRBJ1-2; 7 bases are a match to TRBD1. V gave up 4 bases and J gave up 2 bases; unmatched junction bases: 7. Looked up from germline, CDR1 is SEHNR and CDR2 is FQNEAQ (reference sequence). The CDR3 sequence is 15 residues long.